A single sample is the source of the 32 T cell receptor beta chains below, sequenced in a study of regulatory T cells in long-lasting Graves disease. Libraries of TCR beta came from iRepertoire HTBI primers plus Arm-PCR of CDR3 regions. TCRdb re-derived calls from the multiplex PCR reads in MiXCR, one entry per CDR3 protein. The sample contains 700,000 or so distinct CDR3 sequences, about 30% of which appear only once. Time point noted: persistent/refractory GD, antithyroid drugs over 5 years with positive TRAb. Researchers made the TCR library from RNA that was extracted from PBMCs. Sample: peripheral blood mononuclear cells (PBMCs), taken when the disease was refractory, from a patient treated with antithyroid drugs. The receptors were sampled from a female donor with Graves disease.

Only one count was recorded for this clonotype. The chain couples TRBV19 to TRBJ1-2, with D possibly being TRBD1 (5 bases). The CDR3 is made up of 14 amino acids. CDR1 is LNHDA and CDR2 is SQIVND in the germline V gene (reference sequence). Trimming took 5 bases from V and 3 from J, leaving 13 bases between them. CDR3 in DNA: TGTGCCAGTAGTCCCCGGGACCGCCACTATGGCTACACCTTC. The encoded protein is CASSPRDRHYGYTF.

CDR3 sequence: CAISEPLVEKLFF. In DNA, the CDR3 is TGTGCCATCAGTGAGCCCCTGGTTGAAAAACTGTTTTTT. V and J are TRBV10-3 and TRBJ1-4; D not certain. V lost 2 bases, J lost 7 bases, and 8 bases lay in between. CDR1 ENHRY and CDR2 SYGVKD come from the germline V gene. The CDR3 contains 13 residues.

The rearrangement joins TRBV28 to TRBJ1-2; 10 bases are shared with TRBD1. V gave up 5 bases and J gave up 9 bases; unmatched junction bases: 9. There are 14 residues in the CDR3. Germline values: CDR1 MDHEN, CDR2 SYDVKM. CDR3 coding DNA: TGTGCCAGCAGTCCCCGGACAGGGGGTTATAGCTACACCTTC. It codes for CASSPRTGGYSYTF.

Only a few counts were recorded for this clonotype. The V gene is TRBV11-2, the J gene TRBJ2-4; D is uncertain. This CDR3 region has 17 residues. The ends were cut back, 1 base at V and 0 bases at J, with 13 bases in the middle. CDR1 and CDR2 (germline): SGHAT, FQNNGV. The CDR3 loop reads CASSLVRSSLAKNIQYF. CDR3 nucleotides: TGTGCCAGCAGCTTAGTACGCTCATCTCTAGCCAAAAACATTCAGTACTTC.

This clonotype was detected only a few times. DNA for the CDR3: TGTGCCAGCAGCACCGGGACGGGAGCCTTTCGCTACACCTTC. Its protein product is CASSTGTGAFRYTF. V is TRBV9 and J is TRBJ1-2; maybe TRBD1 (5 bases). V was shortened by 4 bases and J by 9 bases, with 19 bases between the two germline ends. Germline loops: CDR1 SGDLS, CDR2 YYNGEE. CDR3 length: 14 residues.

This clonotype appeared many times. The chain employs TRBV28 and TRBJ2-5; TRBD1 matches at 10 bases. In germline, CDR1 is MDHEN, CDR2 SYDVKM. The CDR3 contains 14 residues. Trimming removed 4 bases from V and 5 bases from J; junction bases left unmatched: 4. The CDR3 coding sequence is TGTGCCAGCAGTTCGACAGGGGGCTGGGAGACCCAGTACTTC. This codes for CASSSTGGWETQYF.

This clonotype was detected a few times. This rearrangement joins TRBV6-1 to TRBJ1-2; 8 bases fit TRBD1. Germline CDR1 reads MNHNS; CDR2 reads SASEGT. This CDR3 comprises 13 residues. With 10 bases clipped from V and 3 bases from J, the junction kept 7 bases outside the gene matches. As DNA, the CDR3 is TGTGCCACCTCAGGGGGCCCCCACTATGGCTACACCTTC. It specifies CATSGGPHYGYTF.

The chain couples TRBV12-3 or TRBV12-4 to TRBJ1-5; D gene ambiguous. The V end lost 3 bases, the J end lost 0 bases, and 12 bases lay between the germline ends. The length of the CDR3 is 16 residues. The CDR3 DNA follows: TGTGCCAGCAGTTTGCCGGGCGTATATAGCAATCAGCCCCAGCATTTT. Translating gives CASSLPGVYSNQPQHF.

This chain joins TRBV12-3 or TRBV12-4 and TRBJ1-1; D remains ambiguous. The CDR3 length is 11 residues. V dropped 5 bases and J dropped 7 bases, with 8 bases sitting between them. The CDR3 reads CASSVGYEAFF. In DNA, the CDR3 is TGTGCCAGCAGTGTAGGATATGAAGCTTTCTTT.

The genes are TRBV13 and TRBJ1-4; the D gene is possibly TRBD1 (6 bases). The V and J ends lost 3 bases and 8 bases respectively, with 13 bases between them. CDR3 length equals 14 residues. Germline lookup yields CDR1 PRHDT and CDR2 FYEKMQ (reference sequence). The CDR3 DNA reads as TGTGCCAGCAGCTTCCAGGGGTGGGGCGAAAAACTGTTTTTT. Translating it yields CASSFQGWGEKLFF.

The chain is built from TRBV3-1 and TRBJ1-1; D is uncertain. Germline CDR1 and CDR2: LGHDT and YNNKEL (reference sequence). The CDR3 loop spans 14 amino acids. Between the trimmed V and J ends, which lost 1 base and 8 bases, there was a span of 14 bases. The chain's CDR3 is CASSQVTGSSEAFF. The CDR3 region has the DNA TGTGCCAGCAGCCAAGTCACCGGGAGTTCCGAAGCTTTCTTT.

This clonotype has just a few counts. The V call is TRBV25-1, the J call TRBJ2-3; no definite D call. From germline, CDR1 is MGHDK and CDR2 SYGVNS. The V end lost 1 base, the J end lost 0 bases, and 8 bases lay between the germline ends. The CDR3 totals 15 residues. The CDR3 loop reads CASSEWAVSTDTQYF. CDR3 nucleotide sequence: TGTGCCAGCAGTGAATGGGCAGTAAGCACAGATACGCAGTATTTT.

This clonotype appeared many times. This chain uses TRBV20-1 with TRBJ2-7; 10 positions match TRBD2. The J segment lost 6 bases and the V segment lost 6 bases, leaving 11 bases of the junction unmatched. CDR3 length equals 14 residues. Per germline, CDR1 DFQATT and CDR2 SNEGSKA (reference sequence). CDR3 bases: TGCAGTGCCAACACCATAGCGGGAGGCCTCGAGCAGTACTTC. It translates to CSANTIAGGLEQYF.

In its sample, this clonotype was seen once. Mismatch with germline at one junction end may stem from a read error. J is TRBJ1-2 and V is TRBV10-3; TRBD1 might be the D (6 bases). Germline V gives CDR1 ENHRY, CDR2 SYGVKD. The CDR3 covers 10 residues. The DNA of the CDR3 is TGTGCCATCAGAACACAGGGTCCGGACTTC. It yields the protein CAIRTQGPDF.

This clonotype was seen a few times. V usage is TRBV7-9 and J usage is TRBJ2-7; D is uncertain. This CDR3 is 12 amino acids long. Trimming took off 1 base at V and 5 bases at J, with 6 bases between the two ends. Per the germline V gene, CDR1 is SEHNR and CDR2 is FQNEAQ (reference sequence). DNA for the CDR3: TGTGCCAGCAGCTTAGAATGGCACGAGCAGTACTTC. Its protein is CASSLEWHEQYF.

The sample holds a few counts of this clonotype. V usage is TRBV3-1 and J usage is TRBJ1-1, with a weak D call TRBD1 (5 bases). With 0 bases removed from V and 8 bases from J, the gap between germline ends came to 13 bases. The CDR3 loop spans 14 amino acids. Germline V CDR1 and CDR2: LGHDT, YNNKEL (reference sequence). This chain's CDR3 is CASSQDAGPREAFF. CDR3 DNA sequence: TGTGCCAGCAGCCAAGACGCGGGACCACGGGAAGCTTTCTTT.

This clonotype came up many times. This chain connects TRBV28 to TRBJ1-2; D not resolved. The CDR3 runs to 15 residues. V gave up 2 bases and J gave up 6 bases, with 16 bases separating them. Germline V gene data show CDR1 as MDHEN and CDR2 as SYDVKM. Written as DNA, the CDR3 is TGTGCCAGCAGTTTAAGAGGAAGTGGAAACCATGGCTACACCTTC. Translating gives CASSLRGSGNHGYTF.

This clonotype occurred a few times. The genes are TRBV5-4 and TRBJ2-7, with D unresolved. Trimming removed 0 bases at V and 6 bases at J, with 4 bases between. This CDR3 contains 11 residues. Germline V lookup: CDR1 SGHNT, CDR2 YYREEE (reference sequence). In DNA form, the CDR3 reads TGTGCCAGCAGCTTGGAAACCGAGCAGTACTTC. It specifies CASSLETEQYF.

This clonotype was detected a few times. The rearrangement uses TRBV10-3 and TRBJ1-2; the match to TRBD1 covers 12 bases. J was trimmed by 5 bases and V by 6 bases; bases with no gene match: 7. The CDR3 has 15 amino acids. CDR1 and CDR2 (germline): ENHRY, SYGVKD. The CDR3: CAIRTGTGGNYGYTF. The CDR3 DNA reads TGTGCCATCAGAACCGGGACAGGGGGCAATTATGGCTACACCTTC.

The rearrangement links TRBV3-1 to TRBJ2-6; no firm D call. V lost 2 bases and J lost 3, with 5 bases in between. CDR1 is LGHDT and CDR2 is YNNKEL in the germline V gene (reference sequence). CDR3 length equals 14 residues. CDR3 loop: CASSQSGGANVLTF. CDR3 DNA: TGTGCCAGCAGCCAATCGGGTGGGGCCAACGTCCTGACTTTC.

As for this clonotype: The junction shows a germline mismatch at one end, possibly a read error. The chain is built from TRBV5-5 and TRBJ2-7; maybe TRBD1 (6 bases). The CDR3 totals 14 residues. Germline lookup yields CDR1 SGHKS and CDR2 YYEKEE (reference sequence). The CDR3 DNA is TGTGCCGGCAGCTTGGTGGACAGACTTTACGAGCAGTACTTC. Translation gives CAGSLVDRLYEQYF. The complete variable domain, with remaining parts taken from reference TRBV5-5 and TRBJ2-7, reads DAGVTQSPTHLIKTRGQQVTLRCSPISGHKSVSWYQQVLGQGPQFIFQYYEKEERGRGNFPDRFSARQFPNYSSELNVNALLLGDSALYLCAGSLVDRLYEQYFGPGTRLTVT.

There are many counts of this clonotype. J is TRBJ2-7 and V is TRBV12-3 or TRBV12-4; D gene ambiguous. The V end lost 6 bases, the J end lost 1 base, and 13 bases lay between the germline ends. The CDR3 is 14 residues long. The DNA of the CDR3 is TGTGCCAGCAGGGCAAGAGGTGCGTCCTACGAGCAGTACTTC. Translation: CASRARGASYEQYF.

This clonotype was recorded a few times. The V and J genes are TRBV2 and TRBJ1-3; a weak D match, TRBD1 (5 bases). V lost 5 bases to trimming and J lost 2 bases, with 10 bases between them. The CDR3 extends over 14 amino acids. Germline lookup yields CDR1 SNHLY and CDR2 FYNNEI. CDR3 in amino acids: CASSRDGTGNTIYF. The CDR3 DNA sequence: TGTGCCAGCAGTCGGGACGGTACTGGAAACACCATATATTTT. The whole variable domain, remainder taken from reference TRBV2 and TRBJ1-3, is EPEVTQTPSHQVTQMGQEVILRCVPISNHLYFYWYRQILGQKVEFLVSFYNNEISEKSEIFDDQFSVERPDGSNFTLKIRSTKLEDSAMYFCASSRDGTGNTIYFGEGSWLTVV.

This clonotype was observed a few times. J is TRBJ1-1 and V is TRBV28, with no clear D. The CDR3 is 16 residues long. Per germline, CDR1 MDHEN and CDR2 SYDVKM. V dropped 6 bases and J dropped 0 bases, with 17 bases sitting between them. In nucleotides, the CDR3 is TGTGCCAGCAGATCCGCTGGGGTTGCGATGAACACTGAAGCTTTCTTT. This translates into CASRSAGVAMNTEAFF.

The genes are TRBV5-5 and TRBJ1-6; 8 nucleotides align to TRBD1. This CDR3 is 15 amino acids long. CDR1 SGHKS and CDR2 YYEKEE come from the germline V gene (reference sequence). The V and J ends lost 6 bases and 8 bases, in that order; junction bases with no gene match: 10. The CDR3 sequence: CASTTTGAPDSPLHF. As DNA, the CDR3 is TGTGCCAGCACCACGACAGGGGCTCCGGATTCACCCCTCCACTTT.

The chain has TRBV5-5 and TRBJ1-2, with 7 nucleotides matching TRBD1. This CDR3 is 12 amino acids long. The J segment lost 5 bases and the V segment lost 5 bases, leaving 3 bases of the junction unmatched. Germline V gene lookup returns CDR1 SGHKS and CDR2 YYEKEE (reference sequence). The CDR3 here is CASSWDRYGYTF. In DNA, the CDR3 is TGTGCCAGCAGTTGGGACAGATATGGCTACACCTTC. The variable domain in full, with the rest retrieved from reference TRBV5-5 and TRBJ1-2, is DAGVTQSPTHLIKTRGQQVTLRCSPISGHKSVSWYQQVLGQGPQFIFQYYEKEERGRGNFPDRFSARQFPNYSSELNVNALLLGDSALYLCASSWDRYGYTFGSGTRLTVV.

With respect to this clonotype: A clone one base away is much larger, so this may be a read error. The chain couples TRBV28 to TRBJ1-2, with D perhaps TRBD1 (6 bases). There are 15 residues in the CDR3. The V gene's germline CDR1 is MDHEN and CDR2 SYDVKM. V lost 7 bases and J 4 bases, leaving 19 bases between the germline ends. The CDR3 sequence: CASKYSETGLYGYTF. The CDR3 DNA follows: TGTGCCAGCAAGTATTCCGAGACAGGACTCTATGGCTACACCTTC.

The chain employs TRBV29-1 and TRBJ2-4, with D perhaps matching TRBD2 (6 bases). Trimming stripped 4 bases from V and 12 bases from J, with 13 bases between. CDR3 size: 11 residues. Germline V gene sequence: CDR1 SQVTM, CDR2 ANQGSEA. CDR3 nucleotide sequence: TGCAGCGTTGCCCTGGGAGGCACTCAGTACTTC. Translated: CSVALGGTQYF. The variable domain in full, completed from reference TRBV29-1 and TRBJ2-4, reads SAVISQKPSRDICQRGTSLTIQCQVDSQVTMMFWYRQQPGQSLTLIATANQGSEATYESGFVIDKFPISRPNLTFSTLTVSNMSPEDSSIYLCSVALGGTQYFGAGTRLSVL.

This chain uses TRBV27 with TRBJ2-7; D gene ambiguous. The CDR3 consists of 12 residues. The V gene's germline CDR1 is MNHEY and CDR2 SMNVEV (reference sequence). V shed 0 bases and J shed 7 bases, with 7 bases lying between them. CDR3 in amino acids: CASSLSGREQYF. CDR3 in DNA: TGTGCCAGCAGTTTATCGGGTCGGGAGCAGTACTTC.

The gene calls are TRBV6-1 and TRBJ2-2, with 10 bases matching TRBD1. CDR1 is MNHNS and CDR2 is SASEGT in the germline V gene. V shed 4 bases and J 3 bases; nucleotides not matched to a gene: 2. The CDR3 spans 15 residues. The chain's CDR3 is CASSATGGDTGELFF. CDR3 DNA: TGTGCCAGCAGTGCGACAGGGGGCGACACCGGGGAGCTGTTTTTT.

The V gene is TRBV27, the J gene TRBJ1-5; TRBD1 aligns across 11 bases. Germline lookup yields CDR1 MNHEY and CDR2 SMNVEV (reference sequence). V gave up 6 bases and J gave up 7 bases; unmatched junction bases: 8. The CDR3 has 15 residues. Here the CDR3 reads CASRGTGGGLQPQHF. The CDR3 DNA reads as TGTGCCAGCAGAGGGACAGGGGGAGGCTTGCAGCCCCAGCATTTT.

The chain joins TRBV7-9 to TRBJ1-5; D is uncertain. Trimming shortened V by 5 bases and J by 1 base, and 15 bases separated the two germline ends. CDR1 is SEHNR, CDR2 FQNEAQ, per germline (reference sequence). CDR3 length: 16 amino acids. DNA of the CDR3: TGTGCCAGCAGCCCCCTGGCGGGGTTAAGCAATCAGCCCCAGCATTTT. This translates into CASSPLAGLSNQPQHF.